This entry describes one T cell receptor beta chain. The antigen is undetermined. This specimen comes from a study of metastatic and nonmetastatic thyroid tumors. Study information: The authors compared repertoires across blood and tumor or nodule tissue from malignant and benign thyroid patients.

With V trimmed by 0 bases and J by 1 base, 3 bases remained unmatched. The germline CDR1 and CDR2 sequences are LNHDA and SQIVND (reference sequence). The CDR3 length is 17 residues. Ahead of thyroid surgery, no patient had received treatment of any kind. Methods used by the authors: Researchers built a distant-metastasis classifier for papillary thyroid cancer that drew on CDR3 differences across clinicopathological groups. TCRdb re-clonotyped the PCR reads via MiXCR. The authors' filters were not applied to this entry. The sample holds about 11,000 clones, around 40% seen once. General observations from the study: For both blood and tumor, malignant thyroid tumors reportedly showed significantly higher TCR beta diversity than benign nodules did.

The sequencing sample was made of tumor tissue. This rearrangement joins TRBV19 to TRBJ1-6, with 7 bases lining up with TRBD1. The sequence was collected from a female donor with papillary thyroid cancer or a benign thyroid nodule (not recorded which). Some clones in this sample may be carry-over from other donors' samples. CDR3 protein: CASSIDPTGSYNSPLHF. CDR3 coding DNA: TGTGCCAGTAGTATAGATCCGACAGGGTCCTATAATTCACCCCTCCACTTT.